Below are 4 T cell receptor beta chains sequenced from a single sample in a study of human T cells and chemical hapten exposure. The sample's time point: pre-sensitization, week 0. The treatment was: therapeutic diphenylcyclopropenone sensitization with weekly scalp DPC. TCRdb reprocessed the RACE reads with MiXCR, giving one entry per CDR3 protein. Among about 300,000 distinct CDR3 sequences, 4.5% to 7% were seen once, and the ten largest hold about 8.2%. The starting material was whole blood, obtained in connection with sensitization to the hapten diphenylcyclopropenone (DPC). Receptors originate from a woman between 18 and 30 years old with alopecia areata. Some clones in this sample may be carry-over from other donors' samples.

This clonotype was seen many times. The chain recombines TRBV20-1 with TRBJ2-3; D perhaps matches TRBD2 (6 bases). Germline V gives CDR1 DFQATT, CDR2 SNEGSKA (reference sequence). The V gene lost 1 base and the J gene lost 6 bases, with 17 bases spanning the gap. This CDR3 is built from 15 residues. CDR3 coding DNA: TGCAGTGCTAGAGGCCCCTCGGCGGGGTGGGATACGCAGTATTTT. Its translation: CSARGPSAGWDTQYF.

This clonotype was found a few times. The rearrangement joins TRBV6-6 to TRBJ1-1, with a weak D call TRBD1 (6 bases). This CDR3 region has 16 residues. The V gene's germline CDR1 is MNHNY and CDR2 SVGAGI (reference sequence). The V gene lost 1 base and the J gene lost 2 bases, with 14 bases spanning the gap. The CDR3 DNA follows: TGTGCCAGCAGTTACTTAGAGGACAGCCTTAACACTGAAGCTTTCTTT. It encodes CASSYLEDSLNTEAFF.

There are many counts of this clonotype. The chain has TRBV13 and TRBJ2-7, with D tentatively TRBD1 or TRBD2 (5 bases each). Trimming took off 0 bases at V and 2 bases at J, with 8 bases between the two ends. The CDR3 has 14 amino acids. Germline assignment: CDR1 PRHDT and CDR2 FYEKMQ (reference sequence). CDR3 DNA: TGTGCCAGCAGCTTAGGACGGGGCACCTACGAGCAGTACTTC. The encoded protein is CASSLGRGTYEQYF.

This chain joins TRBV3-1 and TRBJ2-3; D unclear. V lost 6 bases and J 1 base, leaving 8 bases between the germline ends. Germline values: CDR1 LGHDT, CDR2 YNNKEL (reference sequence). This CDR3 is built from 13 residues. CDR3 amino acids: CASSAIGTDTQYF. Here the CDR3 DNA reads TGTGCCAGCAGTGCCATCGGCACAGATACGCAGTATTTT.